This record covers a single TCR beta chain. Its specificity is not known. These data are taken from a study of cytomegalovirus exposure and HLA in healthy donors. Clones were sequenced by immunoSEQ multiplex PCR, and TCRdb holds only the in-frame ones, with some missing. The sample carries approximately 300,000 clones, approximately 86% recorded once. The study's findings and limits: The CMV antigen specificity of a few CMV-associated chains was confirmed through in vitro analysis.

The CDR3 consists of 15 residues. Germline assignment: CDR1 MNHEY and CDR2 SVGAGI. The trim removed 2 bases at V and 3 bases at J, leaving 3 bases unmatched. The chain combines TRBV6-5 with TRBJ1-4, with 7 bases that match TRBD1. Source material: PBMCs. The clonotype was recovered from a young woman in good health and CMV-seropositive. The CDR3 reads CASSYRDSSNEKLFF. The CDR3 nucleotides are TGTGCCAGCAGTTACAGGGACAGCTCTAATGAAAAACTGTTTTTT.